This entry lists 21 T cell receptor beta chains sequenced from one sample in a study of blood T cell repertoires in COVID-19. Only in-frame clones appear in the TCRdb table, and some are missing; sequencing was by immunoSEQ multiplex PCR. The data show hundreds of thousands of clones, about nine tenths seen once. Specimen: peripheral blood. Receptor source: a young woman with active or convalescent COVID-19.

The chain employs TRBV19 and TRBJ2-6, with unresolved D. CDR1 and CDR2 (germline): LNHDA, SQIVND (reference sequence). This CDR3 has 14 amino acids. V was pared by 7 bases and J by 0 bases, with 7 bases between. The CDR3 here is CASKHSSGANVLTF. CDR3 sequence (DNA): TGTGCCAGTAAACACAGCTCTGGGGCCAACGTCCTGACTTTC.

This chain uses TRBV12-3 or TRBV12-4 with TRBJ2-7; D perhaps matches TRBD1 (5 bases). The CDR3 runs 13 residues. V dropped 5 bases and J dropped 2 bases, with 10 bases sitting between them. The DNA of the CDR3 is TGTGCCAGCAGTCCAGGGCCTCCCTACGAGCAGTACTTC. This codes for CASSPGPPYEQYF.

J is TRBJ2-3 and V is TRBV19; 9 bases match TRBD2. The CDR3 has 15 amino acids. Germline CDR1 is LNHDA and CDR2 is SQIVND (reference sequence). The ends lost 7 bases at V and 4 bases at J; junction bases unmatched: 9. The CDR3 here is CASNRIAGVPDTQYF. CDR3 sequence (DNA): TGTGCCAGTAACCGCATAGCGGGGGTCCCAGATACGCAGTATTTT.

V is TRBV9 and J is TRBJ2-1; maybe TRBD2 (6 bases). The germline V and J ends were trimmed by 3 bases and 6 bases, with 22 bases remaining between them. The CDR3 sequence is 17 residues long. From germline, CDR1 is SGDLS and CDR2 YYNGEE. The CDR3 coding sequence is TGTGCCAGCAGCGACAGCCGAAGACGACTAGATATCAATGAGCAGTTCTTC. It translates to CASSDSRRRLDINEQFF.

The J gene is TRBJ1-2, the V gene TRBV18, with 7 bases identical to TRBD1. V dropped 1 base and J dropped 6; count of bases not matched to a gene: 14. Germline V gene lookup returns CDR1 KGHSH and CDR2 LQKENI. CDR3 length equals 17 residues. CDR3 coding DNA: TGTGCCAGCTCACCACTCGGAATTGCAGGGGGGATCGATGGCTACACCTTC. This sequence encodes CASSPLGIAGGIDGYTF.

The chain is built from TRBV5-1 and TRBJ1-1; D uncertain. The CDR3 length is 13 residues. Trimming left V 8 bases short and J 0 bases short, with 11 bases between. Germline V lookup: CDR1 SGHRS, CDR2 YFSETQ. The CDR3 region is CASADWVNTEAFF. The CDR3, as DNA: TGCGCCAGTGCTGACTGGGTGAACACTGAAGCTTTCTTT.

This clone was picked up a small number of times. This sequence joins TRBV27 and TRBJ1-1; 8 bases line up with TRBD1. Germline CDR1 reads MNHEY; CDR2 reads SMNVEV (reference sequence). The CDR3 has 14 amino acids. Trimming removed 3 bases from V and 6 bases from J; junction bases left unmatched: 6. CDR3 loop: CASSFLAGGAEAFF. CDR3 coding DNA: TGTGCCAGCAGTTTCTTAGCAGGGGGCGCTGAAGCTTTCTTT.

The chain joins TRBV6-4 to TRBJ1-2; D gene ambiguous. Trimming left V 4 bases short and J 7 bases short, with 10 bases between. Germline V gene data show CDR1 as MRHNA and CDR2 as SNTAGT. The CDR3 has 12 amino acids. The CDR3 spells CASSGAETGYTF. The CDR3 nucleotides read TGTGCCAGCAGTGGGGCAGAGACTGGCTACACCTTC.

The gene calls are TRBV5-4 and TRBJ2-7, with D perhaps matching TRBD1 (6 bases). Per the germline V gene, CDR1 is SGHNT and CDR2 is YYREEE (reference sequence). Trimming pared 0 bases from V and 6 bases from J, leaving 7 bases between. The CDR3 has 12 amino acids. The DNA for the CDR3 is TGTGCCAGCAGCTTGGCAGGGGCCGAGCAGTACTTC. It is translated as CASSLAGAEQYF.

DNA for the CDR3: TGTGCCAGCAGCCAAGACCCCTCTTGGCCGGGAGTAAGATCACCCCTCCACTTT. This gives the protein CASSQDPSWPGVRSPLHF. The chain is built from TRBV3-1 (or the pseudogene TRBV3-2) and TRBJ1-6; D uncertain. This CDR3 is 18 amino acids long. Deletions cut 0 bases from V and 10 bases from J, with 22 bases between. Germline assignment: CDR1 LGHDT and CDR2 YNNKEL (reference sequence).

This clone has a handful of counts. The rearrangement links TRBV13 to TRBJ1-2; 9 bases align to TRBD1. This CDR3 is built from 13 residues. V dropped 5 bases and J dropped 7; count of bases not matched to a gene: 5. Germline loops: CDR1 PRHDT, CDR2 FYEKMQ (reference sequence). In DNA, the CDR3 is TGTGCCAGCAGCCAAGGGACAGGGTCTGGCTACACCTTC. This gives the protein CASSQGTGSGYTF. Using reference TRBV13 and TRBJ1-2 for the parts outside the CDR3, the full variable domain is AAGVIQSPRHLIKEKRETATLKCYPIPRHDTVYWYQQGPGQDPQFLISFYEKMQSDKGSIPDRFSAQQFSDYHSELNMSSLELGDSALYFCASSQGTGSGYTFGSGTRLTVV.

About this clone: The germline gene is not matched at one end of the junction; a read error may be the cause. V is TRBV5-1 and J is TRBJ2-3; no definite D call. The CDR3 runs to 14 residues. In germline, CDR1 is SGHRS, CDR2 YFSETQ. The CDR3 region has the DNA TGCGCCAGCAGCCGAGGAGTAGGCACCGATACGCAGTATTTT. This translates into CASSRGVGTDTQYF.

The V and J genes are TRBV4-2 and TRBJ2-7, with 14 bases matching TRBD2. The CDR3 sequence is 23 residues long. Germline V gives CDR1 LGHNA, CDR2 YNFKEQ. V was clipped by 0 bases and J by 0 bases; unmatched bases: 19. CDR3 in amino acids: CASSQELATWGLAGAPISYEQYF. The CDR3 nucleotides are TGTGCCAGCAGCCAAGAATTGGCTACGTGGGGACTAGCGGGAGCCCCCATCTCCTACGAGCAGTACTTC.

This chain joins TRBV7-2 and TRBJ1-3; D is perhaps TRBD1 (6 bases). Trimming cost V 5 bases and J 0 bases, with 11 bases left between them. This CDR3 spans 15 amino acids. The germline gives CDR1 SGHTA, CDR2 FQGNSA. The CDR3 region has the DNA TGTGCCAGCAGCGGATACAGGGTCTCTGGAAACACCATATATTTT. Encoded protein: CASSGYRVSGNTIYF.

As DNA, the CDR3 is TGTGCCAGCAGCTTGCTAGCGGGGAGTAGCACCGGGGAGCTGTTTTTT. This codes for CASSLLAGSSTGELFF. The rearrangement uses TRBV5-5 and TRBJ2-2, with 9 bases aligning to TRBD2. J lost 4 bases, V lost 1 base, and 5 bases had no gene match. This CDR3 spans 16 amino acids. Germline CDR1 is SGHKS and CDR2 is YYEKEE (reference sequence). Looking up the rest from reference TRBV5-5 and TRBJ2-2 gives the full variable domain: DAGVTQSPTHLIKTRGQQVTLRCSPISGHKSVSWYQQVLGQGPQFIFQYYEKEERGRGNFPDRFSARQFPNYSSELNVNALLLGDSALYLCASSLLAGSSTGELFFGEGSRLTVL.

The CDR3 sequence is CASSPPLGGVGEKLFF. CDR3 bases: TGCGCCAGCAGCCCCCCTCTAGGCGGGGTAGGTGAAAAACTGTTTTTT. The chain combines TRBV4-1 with TRBJ1-4, with D unresolved. Per the germline V gene, CDR1 is MGHRA and CDR2 is YSYEKL. Trimming took off 4 bases at V and 7 bases at J, with 19 bases between the two ends. This CDR3 is 16 amino acids long.

The chain joins TRBV2 to TRBJ2-3; D unclear. This CDR3 comprises 10 residues. The ends were cut back, 7 bases at V and 6 bases at J, with 5 bases in the middle. Germline V gene data show CDR1 as SNHLY and CDR2 as FYNNEI. The chain's CDR3 is CASTMDTQYF. CDR3 bases: TGTGCCAGCACCATGGATACGCAGTATTTT. The whole variable domain, filled in from reference TRBV2 and TRBJ2-3, reads EPEVTQTPSHQVTQMGQEVILRCVPISNHLYFYWYRQILGQKVEFLVSFYNNEISEKSEIFDDQFSVERPDGSNFTLKIRSTKLEDSAMYFCASTMDTQYFGPGTRLTVL.

The chain links TRBV5-1 to TRBJ1-1; 7 positions match TRBD1. This CDR3 has 14 amino acids. Germline loops: CDR1 SGHRS, CDR2 YFSETQ. V shed 1 base and J 5 bases; nucleotides not matched to a gene: 5. The CDR3 is CASSLSTGLTEAFF. Written as DNA, the CDR3 is TGCGCCAGCAGCTTGTCGACAGGGTTGACTGAAGCTTTCTTT. Combining the CDR3 with reference TRBV5-1 and TRBJ1-1 gives the whole variable domain KAGVTQTPRYLIKTRGQQVTLSCSPISGHRSVSWYQQTPGQGLQFLFEYFSETQRNKGNFPGRFSGRQFSNSRSEMNVSTLELGDSALYLCASSLSTGLTEAFFGQGTRLTVV.

The chain links TRBV5-1 to TRBJ1-1, with D unresolved. The CDR3 is made up of 17 amino acids. Germline V gene lookup returns CDR1 SGHRS and CDR2 YFSETQ. Trimming stripped 4 bases from V and 0 bases from J, with 19 bases between. CDR3 residues: CASSPEGVISMNTEAFF. The CDR3 DNA reads TGCGCCAGCAGCCCGGAGGGAGTTATCAGCATGAACACTGAAGCTTTCTTT.

The chain recombines TRBV10-1 with TRBJ2-7; D is possibly TRBD1 (6 bases). The CDR3 runs 15 residues. V gave up 3 bases and J gave up 2 bases, with 14 bases separating them. The V gene's germline CDR1 is WNHNN and CDR2 SYGVQD (reference sequence). DNA for the CDR3: TGCGCCAGCAGTGATATAAAACAGGGAGCCTACGAGCAGTACTTC. Protein sequence: CASSDIKQGAYEQYF.

The V and J genes are TRBV3-1 (or the pseudogene TRBV3-2) and TRBJ1-4; 11 bases are shared with TRBD1. J was trimmed by 7 bases and V by 4 bases; bases with no gene match: 2. The germline CDR1 and CDR2 sequences are LGHDT and YNNKEL (reference sequence). This CDR3 has 14 amino acids. CDR3 protein: CASSPGTGGEKLFF. In nucleotides, the CDR3 is TGTGCCAGCAGCCCCGGGACAGGGGGTGAAAAACTGTTTTTT.